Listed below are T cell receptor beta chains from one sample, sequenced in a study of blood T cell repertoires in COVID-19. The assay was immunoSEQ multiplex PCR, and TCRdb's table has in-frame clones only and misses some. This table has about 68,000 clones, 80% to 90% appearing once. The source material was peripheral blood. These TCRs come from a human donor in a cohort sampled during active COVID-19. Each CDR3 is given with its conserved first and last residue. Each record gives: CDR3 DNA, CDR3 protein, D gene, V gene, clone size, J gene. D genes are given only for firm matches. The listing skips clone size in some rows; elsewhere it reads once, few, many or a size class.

TGTGCCAGCAGTGAAAGCGGGGTTTTTTTCTATGGGGCTTTCTTT,CASSESGVFFYGAFF,NA,TRBV6-1,NA,TRBJ1-1
TGTGCCAGCTCACCACAGGGGGCTAAGGATACGCAGTATTTT,CASSPQGAKDTQYF,TRBD1,TRBV18,NA,TRBJ2-3
TGTGCCAGCAGCTTGGTTACAGGGCGAGAGACCCAGTACTTC,CASSLVTGRETQYF,NA,TRBV5-6,NA,TRBJ2-5
TGTGCCAGCAGCTTGGCCGGGGGGTATGAGGAAAAACTGTTTTTT,CASSLAGGYEEKLFF,NA,TRBV5-4,NA,TRBJ1-4
TGTGCCAGCAGTTTATCCCTGACTAGCGGGACGTTCTTC,CASSLSLTSGTFF,TRBD2,TRBV12-3/TRBV12-4,NA,TRBJ2-1
TGTGCCAGCAGCCCCCATAGCGGGAGAAGTAATGAGCAGTTCTTC,CASSPHSGRSNEQFF,TRBD2,TRBV11-2,NA,TRBJ2-1
TGTGCCAGCACCCGGGGGGGAGTGGCGCGAGAGCAGTACTTC,CASTRGGVAREQYF,TRBD2,TRBV28,NA,TRBJ2-7
TGTGCCAGCAGCTTAGTGGCGGGGGGTGGTTACGAGCAGTACTTC,CASSLVAGGGYEQYF,TRBD2,TRBV7-8,NA,TRBJ2-7
TGTGCCAGCAGTCAAACGACTTACGAGCAGTACTTC,CASSQTTYEQYF,NA,TRBV13,NA,TRBJ2-7
TGTGCCAGCAGCCCCTACCGTGACAGACAGGGTAGAAGGACCTACGAGCAGTACTTC,CASSPYRDRQGRRTYEQYF,TRBD1,TRBV14,NA,TRBJ2-7
TGTGCCAGCAGTGAACTGACACGAGAAGCTTTCTTT,CASSELTREAFF,NA,TRBV2,NA,TRBJ1-1
TGTGCTAGCAGCGTCGACAGGGGCAGGAAGCAGTACTTC,CASSVDRGRKQYF,TRBD1,TRBV7-7,NA,TRBJ2-7
TGTGCCAGCAGCTTGTTTGGGGGGAGAAATTATCAGCCCCAGCATTTT,CASSLFGGRNYQPQHF,NA,TRBV5-6,NA,TRBJ1-5
TGTGCCAGCCTCCCGGGACAGGGGTTGGAGCAGTTCTTC,CASLPGQGLEQFF,TRBD1,TRBV19,NA,TRBJ2-1
TGTGCCATCAGTGAGTCCCCAGGGGGAGGTCGTGAAAAACTGTTTTTT,CAISESPGGGREKLFF,TRBD1,TRBV10-3,NA,TRBJ1-4
TGCAGCGTTGATGCGGGGAAAGAGGAGACCCAGTACTTC,CSVDAGKEETQYF,NA,TRBV29-1,NA,TRBJ2-5
TGTGCCACCTGGGGAGGGGGGGACACCGGGGAGCTGTTTTTT,CATWGGGDTGELFF,NA,TRBV24-1,NA,TRBJ2-2
TGTGCCAGCAGATCCAGAGGGGGAAGGACTGAAGCTTTCTTT,CASRSRGGRTEAFF,NA,TRBV28,once,TRBJ1-1
TGCGCCAGCAGCGTATCCCTGGATACGCAGTATTTT,CASSVSLDTQYF,NA,TRBV5-1,NA,TRBJ2-3
TGTGCCAGCCATCGGGGTCGGAATACGCAGTATTTT,CASHRGRNTQYF,NA,TRBV28,NA,TRBJ2-3
TGTGCCACCAGTGATTCTAGGGGGCGGGAGACCCAGTACTTC,CATSDSRGRETQYF,TRBD1,TRBV24-1,NA,TRBJ2-5
TGTGCCAGCAGTTACAGGACAGTCTCCTACGAGCAGTACTTC,CASSYRTVSYEQYF,NA,TRBV6-5,NA,TRBJ2-7
TGTGCCAGCAGCCTAAACAGGGCTAATTCACCCCTCCACTTT,CASSLNRANSPLHF,NA,TRBV2,NA,TRBJ1-6
TGCGCCAGCTCCCCCCGGCTAGCGGTAACAGATACGCAGTATTTT,CASSPRLAVTDTQYF,TRBD2,TRBV10-1,NA,TRBJ2-3
TGTGCCTGGAGGGCTCCGGGGACAGCCTACGAGCAGTACTTC,CAWRAPGTAYEQYF,TRBD1,TRBV30,NA,TRBJ2-7
TGTGCCAGCAGCTTCCTTGCAACTAATGAAAAACTGTTTTTT,CASSFLATNEKLFF,NA,TRBV5-8,NA,TRBJ1-4
TGCGCCAGCAGCCTAGGAGCGGGAGGGGGCACAGATACGCAGTATTTT,CASSLGAGGGTDTQYF,TRBD2,TRBV5-1,NA,TRBJ2-3
TGTGCCAGCAGCTTAATAATCAGGGGTGACGGCCTCACCTTC,CASSLIIRGDGLTF,NA,TRBV7-9,NA,TRBJ1-2
TGCGCCAGCAGTTCCCCAGCGGGGGATACGCAGTATTTT,CASSSPAGDTQYF,TRBD2,TRBV5-1,NA,TRBJ2-3
TGTGCCAGCAGCTTCCCGACTAGCGGGGGGGACAATGAGCAGTTCTTC,CASSFPTSGGDNEQFF,TRBD2,TRBV7-9,NA,TRBJ2-1
TGTGCCAGCAGCCAGAGTGCTCCTTTCTCTGAGACCCAGTACTTC,CASSQSAPFSETQYF,NA,TRBV3-1/TRBV3-2,NA,TRBJ2-5
TGTGCCAGCAGTCCAGATGACAGGGCGGGCACAGATACGCAGTATTTT,CASSPDDRAGTDTQYF,TRBD1,TRBV27,NA,TRBJ2-3
TGTGCCAGCAGCCCTGCGGGGGAGGAGCCGTACTTC,CASSPAGEEPYF,TRBD2,TRBV6-6,NA,TRBJ2-7
TGTGCCAGCAGCCGTAGACTAGCGGGAGGGCCAAAATCCTTAAGGCAGTACTTC,CASSRRLAGGPKSLRQYF,TRBD2,TRBV7-4,NA,TRBJ2-7
TGTGCCAGCAGCCCCCGGGACAGCCCCACAGATACGCAGTATTTT,CASSPRDSPTDTQYF,TRBD1,TRBV7-3,NA,TRBJ2-3
TGTGCCAGCAGTGCCGTAGTGACGGAGCTGTACTTC,CASSAVVTELYF,NA,TRBV6-1,NA,TRBJ2-7
TGTGCCAGCAGCATTAACAGGTACACTGAAGCTTTCTTT,CASSINRYTEAFF,NA,TRBV6-2/TRBV6-3,NA,TRBJ1-1
TGTGCCAGCAGTGCACAGGGTGCGGGTCAGCCCCAGCATTTT,CASSAQGAGQPQHF,NA,TRBV27,once,TRBJ1-5
TGTGCCAGCGCCATAGGCACAGGGCCCCGTTCAGATACGCAGTATTTT,CASAIGTGPRSDTQYF,NA,TRBV19,NA,TRBJ2-3
TGTGCCAGCAGTTACGGCAGGGGGCTTGCTTTCTTT,CASSYGRGLAFF,TRBD1,TRBV6-5,NA,TRBJ1-1
TGCGCCAGCAGTGAGCAGGGGACATACAATGAGCAGTTCTTC,CASSEQGTYNEQFF,NA,TRBV10-1,NA,TRBJ2-1
TGTGCCAGTAAAATGGGCACCCAAAGGGGTGAAGCTTTCTTT,CASKMGTQRGEAFF,NA,TRBV19,NA,TRBJ1-1
TGTGCCAGCAGTGACTCCGAGGTTGGACAGGGAAGAGCTCCCGGGGAGCTGTTTTTT,CASSDSEVGQGRAPGELFF,TRBD1,TRBV6-4,NA,TRBJ2-2
TGTGCCAGCAGCATCGGGGAGGGCGGGGAGCAGTTCTTC,CASSIGEGGEQFF,TRBD2,TRBV5-4,NA,TRBJ2-1
TGTGCCAGCAGCTCAAGACAGGGTGGAACTGAAGCTTTCTTT,CASSSRQGGTEAFF,TRBD1,TRBV11-2,NA,TRBJ1-1
TGCGCCAGCAGCGCCGGACAGATCTTGAACACTGAAGCTTTCTTT,CASSAGQILNTEAFF,NA,TRBV5-1,NA,TRBJ1-1
TGTGCCAGCAGCGGACAGGTCGCTGGTTCACCCCTCCACTTT,CASSGQVAGSPLHF,TRBD1,TRBV27,NA,TRBJ1-6
TGTGCCAGCAGCCCCCGGACAGGGGGATACAACACCGGGGAGCTGTTTTTT,CASSPRTGGYNTGELFF,TRBD1,TRBV7-9,NA,TRBJ2-2
TGTGCCAGCAGCTACCGGGACATCTGGAATTCACCCCTCCACTTT,CASSYRDIWNSPLHF,NA,TRBV5-8,NA,TRBJ1-6
TGTGCCAGCAGTGACGACGAGGCCTCTGGGGCCAACGTCCTGACTTTC,CASSDDEASGANVLTF,NA,TRBV6-4,NA,TRBJ2-6
TGTGCCAGCAGCTTTTATGGGGCTGCCGATGAAAAACTGTTTTTT,CASSFYGAADEKLFF,NA,TRBV7-9,NA,TRBJ1-4
TGTGCCAGCAGAAAAACAGGGGGGGACGAAAAACTGTTTTTT,CASRKTGGDEKLFF,TRBD1,TRBV6-5,NA,TRBJ1-4
TGTGCCTGGGCCGAGCAGGGATCCTATGGCTACACCTTC,CAWAEQGSYGYTF,NA,TRBV30,NA,TRBJ1-2
TGTGCCAGTAGTGCCAAACGAACCGGGACAGGCTCCTACGAGCAGTACTTC,CASSAKRTGTGSYEQYF,TRBD1,TRBV19,few,TRBJ2-7
TGTGCCAGCAGCAAAGGTAGAGCAGGGCGGGAGAATGAAAAACTGTTTTTT,CASSKGRAGRENEKLFF,NA,TRBV21-1,NA,TRBJ1-4
TGTGCCAGCAGTTTATCAGGGGTAGGCTACACCTTC,CASSLSGVGYTF,NA,TRBV28,NA,TRBJ1-2
TGCAGCGTTGGGACTAGCGGGGCGGCGAAGACCCAGTACTTC,CSVGTSGAAKTQYF,TRBD2,TRBV29-1,NA,TRBJ2-5
TGCAGCGCCTGGGACAGCACCACCGGGGAGCTGTTTTTT,CSAWDSTTGELFF,TRBD1,TRBV29-1,NA,TRBJ2-2
TGTGCCACCAGCACCTCAGGGAGCAGGGGGCACGAGCAGTACTTC,CATSTSGSRGHEQYF,TRBD1,TRBV15,NA,TRBJ2-7
TGTGCCACCGCTCGGGACAGGGGCGGTGAGGCTTTCTTT,CATARDRGGEAFF,TRBD1,TRBV6-4,NA,TRBJ1-1